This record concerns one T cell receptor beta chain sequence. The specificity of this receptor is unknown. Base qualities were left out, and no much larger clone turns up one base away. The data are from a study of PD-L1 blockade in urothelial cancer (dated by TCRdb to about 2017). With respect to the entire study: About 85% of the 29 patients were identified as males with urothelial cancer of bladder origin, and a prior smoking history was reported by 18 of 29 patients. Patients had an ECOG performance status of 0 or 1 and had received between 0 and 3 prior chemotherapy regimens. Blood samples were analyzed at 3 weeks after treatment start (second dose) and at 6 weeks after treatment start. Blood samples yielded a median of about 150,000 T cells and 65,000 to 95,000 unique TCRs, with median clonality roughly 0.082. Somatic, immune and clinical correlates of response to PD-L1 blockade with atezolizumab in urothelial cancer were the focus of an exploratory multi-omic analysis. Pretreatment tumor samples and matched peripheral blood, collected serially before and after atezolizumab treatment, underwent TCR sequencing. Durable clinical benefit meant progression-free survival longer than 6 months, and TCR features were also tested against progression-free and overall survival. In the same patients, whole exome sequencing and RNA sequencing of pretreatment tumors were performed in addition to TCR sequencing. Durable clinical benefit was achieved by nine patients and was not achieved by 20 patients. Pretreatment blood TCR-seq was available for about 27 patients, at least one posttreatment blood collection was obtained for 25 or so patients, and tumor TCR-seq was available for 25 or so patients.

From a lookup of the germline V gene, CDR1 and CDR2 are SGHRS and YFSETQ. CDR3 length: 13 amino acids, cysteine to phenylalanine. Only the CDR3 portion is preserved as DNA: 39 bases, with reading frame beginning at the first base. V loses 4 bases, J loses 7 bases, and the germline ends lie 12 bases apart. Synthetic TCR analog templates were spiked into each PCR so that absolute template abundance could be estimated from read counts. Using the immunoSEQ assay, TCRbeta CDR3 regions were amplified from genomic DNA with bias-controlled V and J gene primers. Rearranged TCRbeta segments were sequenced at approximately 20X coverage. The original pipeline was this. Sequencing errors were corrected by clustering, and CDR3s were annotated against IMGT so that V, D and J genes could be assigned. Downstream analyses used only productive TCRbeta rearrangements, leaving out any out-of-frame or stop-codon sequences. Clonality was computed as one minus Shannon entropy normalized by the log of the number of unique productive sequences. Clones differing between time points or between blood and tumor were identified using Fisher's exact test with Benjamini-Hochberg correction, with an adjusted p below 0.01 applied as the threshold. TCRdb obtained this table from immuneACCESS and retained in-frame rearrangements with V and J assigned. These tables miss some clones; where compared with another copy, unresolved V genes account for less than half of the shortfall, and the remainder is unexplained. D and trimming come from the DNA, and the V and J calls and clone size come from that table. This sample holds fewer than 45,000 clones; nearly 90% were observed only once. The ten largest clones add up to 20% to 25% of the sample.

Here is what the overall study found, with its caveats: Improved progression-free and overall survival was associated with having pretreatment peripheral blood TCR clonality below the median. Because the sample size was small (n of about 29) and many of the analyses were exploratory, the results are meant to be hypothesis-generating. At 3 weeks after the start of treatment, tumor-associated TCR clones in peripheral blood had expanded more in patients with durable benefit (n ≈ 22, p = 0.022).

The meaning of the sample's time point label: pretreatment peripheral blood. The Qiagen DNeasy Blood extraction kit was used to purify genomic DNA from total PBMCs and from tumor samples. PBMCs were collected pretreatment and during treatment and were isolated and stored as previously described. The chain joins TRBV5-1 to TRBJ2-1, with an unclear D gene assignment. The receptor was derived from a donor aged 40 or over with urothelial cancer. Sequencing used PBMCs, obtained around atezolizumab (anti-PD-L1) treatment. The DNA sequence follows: TGCGCCAGCAGCCCAAACACCGATAATGAGCAGTTCTTC. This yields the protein CASSPNTDNEQFF.